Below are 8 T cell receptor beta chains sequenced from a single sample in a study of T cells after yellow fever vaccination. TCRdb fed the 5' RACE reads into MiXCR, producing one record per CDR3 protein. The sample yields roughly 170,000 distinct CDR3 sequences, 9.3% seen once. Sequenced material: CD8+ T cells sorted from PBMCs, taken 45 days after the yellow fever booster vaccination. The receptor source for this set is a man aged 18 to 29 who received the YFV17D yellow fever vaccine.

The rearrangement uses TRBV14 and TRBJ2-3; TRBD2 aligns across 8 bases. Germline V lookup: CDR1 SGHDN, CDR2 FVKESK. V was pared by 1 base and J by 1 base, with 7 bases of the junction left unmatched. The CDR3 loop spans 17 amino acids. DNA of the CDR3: TGTGCCAGCAGCCAAGGAGCTACAGCGGGGGGCACAGATACGCAGTATTTT. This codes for CASSQGATAGGTDTQYF.

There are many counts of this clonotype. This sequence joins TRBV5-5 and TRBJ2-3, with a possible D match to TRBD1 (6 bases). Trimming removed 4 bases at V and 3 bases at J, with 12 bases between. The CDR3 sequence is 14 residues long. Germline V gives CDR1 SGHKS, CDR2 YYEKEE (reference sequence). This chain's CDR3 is CASSTAQGTDTQYF. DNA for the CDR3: TGTGCCAGCAGCACCGCCCAGGGGACAGATACGCAGTATTTT.

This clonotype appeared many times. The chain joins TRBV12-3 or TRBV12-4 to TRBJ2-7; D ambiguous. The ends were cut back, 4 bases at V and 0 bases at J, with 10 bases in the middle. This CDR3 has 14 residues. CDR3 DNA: TGTGCCAGCAGTTCCGGGTTGAGCTCCTACGAGCAGTACGTC. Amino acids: CASSSGLSSYEQYV.

DNA of the CDR3: TGTGCCAGCAGCGCCTGGGTCGAGGACACTGAAGCTTTCTTT. This sequence encodes CASSAWVEDTEAFF. The chain uses TRBV7-2 and TRBJ1-1; no definite D call. The CDR3 has 14 residues. The germline V gene has CDR1 SGHTA and CDR2 FQGNSA. Trimming cost V 5 bases and J 3 bases, with 13 bases left between them.

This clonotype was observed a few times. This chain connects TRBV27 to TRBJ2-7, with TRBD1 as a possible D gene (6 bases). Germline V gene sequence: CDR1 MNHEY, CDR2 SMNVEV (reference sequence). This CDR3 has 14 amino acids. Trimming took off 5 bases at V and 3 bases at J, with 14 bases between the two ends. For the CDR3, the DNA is TGTGCCAGCAGTCCCGGGGCAGGGGACTACGAGCAGTACGTC. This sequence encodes CASSPGAGDYEQYV.

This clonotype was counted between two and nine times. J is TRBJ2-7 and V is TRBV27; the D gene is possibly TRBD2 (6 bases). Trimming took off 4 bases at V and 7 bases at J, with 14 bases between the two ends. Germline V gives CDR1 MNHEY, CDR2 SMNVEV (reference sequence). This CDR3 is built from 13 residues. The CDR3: CASSYRDSGEQYV. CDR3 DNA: TGTGCCAGCAGTTACCGAGACAGCGGGGAGCAGTACGTC.

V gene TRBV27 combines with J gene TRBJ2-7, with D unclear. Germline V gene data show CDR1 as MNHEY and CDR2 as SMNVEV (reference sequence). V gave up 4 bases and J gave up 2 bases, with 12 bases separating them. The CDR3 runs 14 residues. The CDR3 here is CASSWGSPPYEQYF. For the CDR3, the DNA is TGTGCCAGCAGTTGGGGATCCCCCCCCTACGAGCAGTACTTC.

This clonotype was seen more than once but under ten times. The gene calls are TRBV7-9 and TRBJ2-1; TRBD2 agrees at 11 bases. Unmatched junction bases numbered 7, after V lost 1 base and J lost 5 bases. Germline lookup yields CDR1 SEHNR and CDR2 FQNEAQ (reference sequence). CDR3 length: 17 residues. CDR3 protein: CASSLEVVLAGDNEQFF. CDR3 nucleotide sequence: TGTGCCAGCAGCTTAGAGGTGGTACTAGCGGGGGACAATGAGCAGTTCTTC.